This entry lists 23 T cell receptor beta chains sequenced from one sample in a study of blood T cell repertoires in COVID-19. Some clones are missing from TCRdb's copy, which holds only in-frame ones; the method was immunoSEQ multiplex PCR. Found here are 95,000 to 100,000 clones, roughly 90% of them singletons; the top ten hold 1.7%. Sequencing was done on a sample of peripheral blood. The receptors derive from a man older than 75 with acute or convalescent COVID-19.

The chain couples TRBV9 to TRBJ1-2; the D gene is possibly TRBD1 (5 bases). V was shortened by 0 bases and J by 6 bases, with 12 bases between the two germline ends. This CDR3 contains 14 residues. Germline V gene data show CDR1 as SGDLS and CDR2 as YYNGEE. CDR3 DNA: TGTGCCAGCAGCGTAGGTGTTACAGGAGATGGCTACACCTTC. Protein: CASSVGVTGDGYTF.

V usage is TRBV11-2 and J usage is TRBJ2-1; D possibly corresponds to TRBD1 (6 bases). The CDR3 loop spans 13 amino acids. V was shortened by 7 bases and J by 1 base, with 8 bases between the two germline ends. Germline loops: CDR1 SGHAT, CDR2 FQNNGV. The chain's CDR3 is CASKRGSYNEQFF. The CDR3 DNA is TGTGCCAGCAAAAGGGGGTCCTACAATGAGCAGTTCTTC.

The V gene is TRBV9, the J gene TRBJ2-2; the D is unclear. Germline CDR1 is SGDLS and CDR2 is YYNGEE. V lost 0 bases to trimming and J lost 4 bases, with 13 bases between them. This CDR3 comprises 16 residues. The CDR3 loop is CASSVDTLPGTGELFF. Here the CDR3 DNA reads TGTGCCAGCAGCGTAGATACACTCCCGGGCACCGGGGAGCTGTTTTTT.

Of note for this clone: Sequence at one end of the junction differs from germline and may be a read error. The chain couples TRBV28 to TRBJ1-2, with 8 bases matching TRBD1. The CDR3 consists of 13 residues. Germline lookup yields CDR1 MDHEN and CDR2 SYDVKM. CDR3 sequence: CASTPPDRVINSF. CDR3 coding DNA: TGTGCCAGCACTCCCCCGGACAGGGTCATCAATAGCTTC.

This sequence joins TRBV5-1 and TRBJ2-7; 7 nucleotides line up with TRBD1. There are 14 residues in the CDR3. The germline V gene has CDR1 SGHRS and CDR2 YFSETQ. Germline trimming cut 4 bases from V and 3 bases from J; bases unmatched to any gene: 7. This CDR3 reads CASSSPGQLYEQYF. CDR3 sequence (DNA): TGCGCCAGCAGCAGTCCGGGACAGCTCTACGAGCAGTACTTC.

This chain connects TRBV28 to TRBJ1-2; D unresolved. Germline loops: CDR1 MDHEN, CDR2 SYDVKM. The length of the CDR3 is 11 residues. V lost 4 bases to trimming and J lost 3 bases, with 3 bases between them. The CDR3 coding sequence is TGTGCCAGCAGTTCGGACTATGGCTACACCTTC. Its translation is CASSSDYGYTF.

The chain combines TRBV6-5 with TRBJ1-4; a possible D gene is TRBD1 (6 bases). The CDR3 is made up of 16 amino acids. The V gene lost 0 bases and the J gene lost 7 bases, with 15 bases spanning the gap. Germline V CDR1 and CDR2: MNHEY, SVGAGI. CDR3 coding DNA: TGTGCCAGCAGTTACTCGTGGGGGCGGAGTGGTGAAAAACTGTTTTTT. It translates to CASSYSWGRSGEKLFF.

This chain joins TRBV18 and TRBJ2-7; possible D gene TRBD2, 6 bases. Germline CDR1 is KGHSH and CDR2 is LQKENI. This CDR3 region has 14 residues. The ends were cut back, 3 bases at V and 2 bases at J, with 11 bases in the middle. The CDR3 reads CASSPGGPAYEQYF. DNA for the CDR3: TGTGCCAGCTCACCGGGGGGTCCTGCCTACGAGCAGTACTTC.

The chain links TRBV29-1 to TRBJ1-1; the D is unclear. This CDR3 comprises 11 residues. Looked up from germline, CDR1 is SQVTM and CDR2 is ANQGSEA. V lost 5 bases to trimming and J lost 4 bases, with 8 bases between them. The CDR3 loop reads CSVKSITEAFF. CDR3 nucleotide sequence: TGCAGCGTTAAATCCATCACTGAAGCTTTCTTT.

The CDR3 loop reads CASSQDGRSEGETQYF. The DNA for the CDR3 is TGTGCCAGCAGCCAAGATGGCCGGTCGGAGGGGGAGACCCAGTACTTC. The chain carries TRBV14 and TRBJ2-5; maybe TRBD2 (6 bases). Germline assignment: CDR1 SGHDN and CDR2 FVKESK. Trimming stripped 0 bases from V and 5 bases from J, with 16 bases between. This CDR3 is built from 16 residues.

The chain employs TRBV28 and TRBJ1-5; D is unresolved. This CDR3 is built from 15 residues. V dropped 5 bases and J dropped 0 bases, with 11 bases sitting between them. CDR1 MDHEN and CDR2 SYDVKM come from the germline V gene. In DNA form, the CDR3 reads TGTGCCAGCAGTCTCCTCCGGTTTAGCAATCAGCCCCAGCATTTT. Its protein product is CASSLLRFSNQPQHF.

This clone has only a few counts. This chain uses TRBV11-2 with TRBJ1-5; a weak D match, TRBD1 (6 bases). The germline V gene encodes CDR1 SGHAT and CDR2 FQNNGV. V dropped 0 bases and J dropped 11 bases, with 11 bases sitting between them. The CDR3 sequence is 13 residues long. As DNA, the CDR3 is TGTGCCAGCAGCTTAGACATAGACAGGACCCAGCATTTT. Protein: CASSLDIDRTQHF.

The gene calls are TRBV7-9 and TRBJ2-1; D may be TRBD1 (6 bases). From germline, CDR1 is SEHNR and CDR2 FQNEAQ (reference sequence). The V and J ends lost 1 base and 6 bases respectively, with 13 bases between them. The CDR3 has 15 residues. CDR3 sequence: CASSLDPGVGNEQFF. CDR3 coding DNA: TGTGCCAGCAGCTTAGATCCAGGGGTGGGCAATGAGCAGTTCTTC.

CDR3 loop: CASSRLDRDTEAFF. CDR3 sequence (DNA): TGTGCCAGCAGCCGACTCGACAGGGACACTGAAGCTTTCTTT. The chain combines TRBV3-1 (or the pseudogene TRBV3-2) with TRBJ1-1, with 7 nucleotides matching TRBD1. Trimming cost V 4 bases and J 3 bases; bases outside gene matches: 5. The germline gives CDR1 LGHDT, CDR2 YNNKEL (reference sequence). The CDR3 runs to 14 residues.

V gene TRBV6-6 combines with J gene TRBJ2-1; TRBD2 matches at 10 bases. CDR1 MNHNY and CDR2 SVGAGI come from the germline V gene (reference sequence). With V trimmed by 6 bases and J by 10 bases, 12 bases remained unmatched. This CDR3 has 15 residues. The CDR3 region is CASSERSGRSNEQFF. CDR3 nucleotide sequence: TGTGCCAGCAGCGAACGTAGCGGGAGGTCTAACGAGCAGTTCTTC.

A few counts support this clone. This CDR3 reads CASSERSGGRADNEQFF. The CDR3 region has the DNA TGTGCCAGCAGTGAAAGGTCAGGCGGGAGGGCCGACAATGAGCAGTTCTTC. The chain links TRBV6-1 to TRBJ2-1, with TRBD2 matching over 9 bases. The germline CDR1 and CDR2 sequences are MNHNS and SASEGT. CDR3 length: 17 residues. J was trimmed by 5 bases and V by 2 bases; bases with no gene match: 10.

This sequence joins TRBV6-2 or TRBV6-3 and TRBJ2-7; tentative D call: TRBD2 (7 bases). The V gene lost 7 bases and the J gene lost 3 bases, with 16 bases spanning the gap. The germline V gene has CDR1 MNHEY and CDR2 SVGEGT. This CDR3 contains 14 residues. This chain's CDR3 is CASTPNGGLYEQYF. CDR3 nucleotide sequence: TGTGCCAGCACCCCTAACGGGGGGCTCTACGAGCAGTACTTC.

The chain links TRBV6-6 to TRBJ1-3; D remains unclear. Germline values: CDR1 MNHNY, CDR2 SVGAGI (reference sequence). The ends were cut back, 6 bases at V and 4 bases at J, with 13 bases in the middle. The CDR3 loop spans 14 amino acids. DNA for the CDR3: TGTGCCAGCAGGGCCCGGCCGGGGGGAAACACCATATATTTT. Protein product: CASRARPGGNTIYF.

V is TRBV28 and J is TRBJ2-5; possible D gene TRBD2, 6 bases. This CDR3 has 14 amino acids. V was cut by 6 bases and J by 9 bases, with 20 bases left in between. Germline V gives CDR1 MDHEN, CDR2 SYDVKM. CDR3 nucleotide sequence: TGTGCCAGCAGCCCCCGGGACTGGGGATCGGCCCAGTACTTC. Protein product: CASSPRDWGSAQYF.

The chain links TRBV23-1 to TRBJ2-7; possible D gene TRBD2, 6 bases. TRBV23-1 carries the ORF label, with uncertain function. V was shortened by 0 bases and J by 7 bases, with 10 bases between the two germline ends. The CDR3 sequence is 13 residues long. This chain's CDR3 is CASSQSFGGEQYF. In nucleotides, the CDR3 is TGCGCCAGCAGTCAATCGTTCGGGGGAGAGCAGTACTTC.

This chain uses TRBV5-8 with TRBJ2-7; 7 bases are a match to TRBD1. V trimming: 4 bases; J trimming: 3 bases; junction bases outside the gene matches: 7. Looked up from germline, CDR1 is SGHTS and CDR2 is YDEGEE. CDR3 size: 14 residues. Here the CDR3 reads CASSPAGTVYEQYF. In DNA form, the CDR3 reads TGTGCCAGCAGCCCGGCCGGGACAGTCTACGAGCAGTACTTC.

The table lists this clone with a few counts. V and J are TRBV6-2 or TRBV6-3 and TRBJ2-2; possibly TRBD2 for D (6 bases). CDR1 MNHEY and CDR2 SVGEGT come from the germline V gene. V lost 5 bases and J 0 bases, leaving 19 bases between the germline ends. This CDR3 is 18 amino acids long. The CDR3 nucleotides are TGTGCCAGCAGTCACCCAACGGGACTCTTCACGAACACCGGGGAGCTGTTTTTT. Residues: CASSHPTGLFTNTGELFF.

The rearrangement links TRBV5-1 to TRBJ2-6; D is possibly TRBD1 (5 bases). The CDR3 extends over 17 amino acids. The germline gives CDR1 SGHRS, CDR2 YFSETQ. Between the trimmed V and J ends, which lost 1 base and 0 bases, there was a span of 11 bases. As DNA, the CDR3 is TGCGCCAGCAGCTTGACAGGATGGGACTCTGGGGCCAACGTCCTGACTTTC. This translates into CASSLTGWDSGANVLTF.